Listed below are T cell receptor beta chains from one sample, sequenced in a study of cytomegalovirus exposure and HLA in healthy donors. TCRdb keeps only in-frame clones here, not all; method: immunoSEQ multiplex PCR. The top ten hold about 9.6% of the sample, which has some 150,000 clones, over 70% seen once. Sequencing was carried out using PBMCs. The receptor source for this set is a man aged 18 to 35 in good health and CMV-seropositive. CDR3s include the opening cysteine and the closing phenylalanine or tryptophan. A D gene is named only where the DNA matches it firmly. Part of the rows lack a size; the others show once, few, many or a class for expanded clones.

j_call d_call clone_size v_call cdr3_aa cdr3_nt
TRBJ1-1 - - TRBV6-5 CASSGGGWSTEAFF TGTGCCAGCAGTGGGGGAGGGTGGAGCACTGAAGCTTTCTTT
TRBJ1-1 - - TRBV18 CASSPLRTENTEAFF TGTGCCAGCTCACCCCTGAGGACAGAGAACACTGAAGCTTTCTTT
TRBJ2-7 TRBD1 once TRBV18 CASSPGDRDEQYF TGTGCCAGCTCACCTGGAGACAGGGACGAGCAGTACTTC
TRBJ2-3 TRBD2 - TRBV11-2 CASSSKRTSGSTDTQYF TGTGCCAGCAGCTCCAAAAGGACTAGCGGGAGCACAGATACGCAGTATTTT
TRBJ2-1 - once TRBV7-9 CASSLNSLEPHEQFF TGTGCCAGCAGCTTAAATTCCCTAGAACCCCATGAGCAGTTCTTC
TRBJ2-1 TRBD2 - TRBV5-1 CASSVQPSGTLGEQFF TGCGCCAGCAGCGTCCAGCCTAGCGGCACTTTGGGGGAGCAGTTCTTC
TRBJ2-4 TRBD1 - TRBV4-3 CASSQGQRDHIQYF TGCGCCAGCAGCCAGGGACAGCGAGACCACATTCAGTACTTC
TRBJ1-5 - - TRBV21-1 CASSIWSGQAESRNQPQHF TGTGCCAGCAGCATCTGGTCGGGACAGGCTGAGTCCCGCAATCAGCCCCAGCATTTT
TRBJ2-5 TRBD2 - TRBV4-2 CASSQSSGGAGETQYF TGTGCCAGCAGCCAATCTAGCGGGGGGGCCGGAGAGACCCAGTACTTC
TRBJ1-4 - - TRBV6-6 CASNRAPNEKLFF TGTGCCAGTAACAGGGCCCCTAATGAAAAACTGTTTTTT
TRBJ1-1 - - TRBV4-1 CASSQDEVNTEAFF TGCGCCAGCAGCCAAGATGAGGTGAACACTGAAGCTTTCTTT